This TCR beta chain was recovered during a study of CD8+CD57+ T cells in acquired aplastic anemia. Study information: The average for DNA from sorted CD4+ and CD8+ cells was 3.2 ug. Study findings and constraints: Patients and controls shared 25 to 30 CD8+ CDR3 sequences. Statistical testing detected no significant gap in CD8+ Simpson's diversity between patients and controls.

With respect to this clonotype: Its specificity is not known.

The germline V and J ends were trimmed by 4 bases and 4 bases, with 8 bases remaining between them. Germline CDR1 and CDR2: SGHTA and FQGNSA. The CDR3 runs to 13 residues. Genomic DNA provided the template from which TCR beta VDJ and CDR3 profiles were obtained. TCRdb itself ran the reads through MiXCR, one entry per CDR3 protein. The table includes about 150,000 distinct CDR3 sequences, approximately 44% detected once. Patients picked for sequencing had shown CD8+CD57+ cell expansion detected by flow cytometry. Sequenced: sorted CD4+, CD8+, or CD8+CD57+ T cells (not recorded which) from PBMCs. The J gene is TRBJ1-5, the V gene TRBV7-2; D possibly corresponds to TRBD1 (5 bases). The sequence was obtained from a human donor with aplastic anemia. CDR3 nucleotides: TGTGCCAGCAGCTCAAGACAGAATCAGCCCCAGCATTTT. Encoded protein: CASSSRQNQPQHF.